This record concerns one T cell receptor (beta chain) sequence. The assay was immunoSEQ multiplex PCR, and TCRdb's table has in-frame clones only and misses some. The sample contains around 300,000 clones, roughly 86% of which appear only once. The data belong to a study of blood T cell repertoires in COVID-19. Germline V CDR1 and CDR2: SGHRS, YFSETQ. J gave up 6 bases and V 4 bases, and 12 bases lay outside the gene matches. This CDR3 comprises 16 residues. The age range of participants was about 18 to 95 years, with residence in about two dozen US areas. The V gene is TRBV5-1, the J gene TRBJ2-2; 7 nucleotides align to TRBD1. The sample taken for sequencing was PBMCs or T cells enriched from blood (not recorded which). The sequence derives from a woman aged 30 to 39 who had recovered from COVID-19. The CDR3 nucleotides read TGCGCCAGCAGCCTAGCCAAGGGGGCCGAATCCGGGGAGCTGTTTTTT. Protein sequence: CASSLAKGAESGELFF.